The present TCR beta chain was sequenced within a study of post-analysis software for immune sequencing data. Regarding the study as a whole: For normalized Chao1 diversity, multiple sclerosis patients scored significantly lower than controls did. Compared with controls, patients had more of roughly five TRBV segments, including TRBV5-6, TRBV5-1 and TRBV20-1.

Germline values: CDR1 SGHDN, CDR2 FVKESK. V gave up 4 bases and J gave up 2 bases, with 12 bases separating them. This CDR3 is 14 amino acids long. Points on this clonotype: Its matching antigen is unknown.

TCR beta cDNA libraries included unique molecular identifiers. About 500,000 cDNA molecules were obtained per 1 to 10 million input T cells. TCRdb redid the calling of the PCR reads with MiXCR, one entry per CDR3 protein. The sample has 600,000 to 750,000 distinct CDR3 sequences; 59% are singletons. The sample taken for sequencing was blood. This clonotype was obtained from a girl aged 2 to 9 with multiple sclerosis. V is TRBV14 and J is TRBJ2-7; D might be TRBD2 (5 bases). CDR3 DNA sequence: TGTGCCAGCAGCCGACACTCCGGGACCTACGAGCAGTACTTC. Protein product: CASSRHSGTYEQYF.